The entry that follows covers one T cell receptor (beta chain) sequence. Its antigen is not known. The sample is drawn from a study of T-cell memory formation after mild COVID-19. Notes on the study in general: Shrinking CD4+ clones were chiefly CM and EM; CD8+ ones were chiefly EMRA.

One entry per CDR3 protein, called by TCRdb with MiXCR from the 5' RACE reads. The sample consists of about 250,000 distinct CDR3 sequences, less than 20% of them appearing once. CDR3 length equals 12 residues. V was shortened by 5 bases and J by 4 bases, with 6 bases between the two germline ends. Germline V lookup: CDR1 SEHNR, CDR2 FQNEAQ (reference sequence). V and J are TRBV7-9 and TRBJ1-5; a weak D match, TRBD1 (5 bases). The sequencing input was PBMCs or a T cell subset sorted from them (not recorded which). The clonotype comes from an adult woman who had mild COVID-19 (a few samples of this study predate the infection). Cell type and time point are not known. CDR3 sequence: CASSTGNQPQHF. In nucleotides, the CDR3 is TGTGCCAGCAGCACAGGAAATCAGCCCCAGCATTTT.